The source of this T cell receptor beta chain is a study of cytomegalovirus exposure and HLA in healthy donors. About the study: For the approximately 400 genotyped donors, 81% fell within the Caucasian-associated ancestry cluster.

V lost 4 bases to trimming and J lost 0 bases; unmatched junction nucleotides: 20. CDR1 is SNHLY and CDR2 is FYNNEI in the germline V gene. CDR3 size: 21 residues. PCR amplification relied on 60 Vbeta primers (plus 13 Jbeta primers). Data came from immunoSEQ multiplex PCR; TCRdb stores just in-frame clones and leaves some out. The sample has about 170,000 clones, 80% to 90% seen once. The sequence was obtained from a woman aged 18-29 years in good health and CMV-seronegative. The rearrangement uses TRBV2 and TRBJ1-5, with TRBD1 matching over 8 bases. Specimen: PBMCs. For the CDR3, the DNA is TGTGCCAGCAGTGGTCACAGATACGGAGGACAGGGCCCTTATAGCAATCAGCCCCAGCATTTT. It specifies CASSGHRYGGQGPYSNQPQHF.